The next 23 T cell receptor beta chains were all read from a single sample in a study of vaccination effects on CD4 cells after COVID-19. Within the ViraFEST assay, antigen-specific CD4+ T cells underwent expansion with viral peptide pools prior to sequencing. The authors isolated CD4+ T cells after approximately 9 days of culture. Participants completed two doses of the BNT162b2 or mRNA-1273 vaccine. Their recognized antigens are unknown. Here immunoSEQ multiplex PCR was the method, and the copy in TCRdb shows in-frame clones only, minus some. In the table there are about 28,000 clones, 73% of which are singletons. Specimen: CD4+ T cells from PBMCs cultured with HCoV-NL63 spike peptides, collected after COVID-19 vaccination. The receptors were sampled from a human donor who received a COVID-19 vaccine.

CDR3 region: CAISEGGYNEKLFF. The CDR3, as DNA: TGTGCCATCAGTGAAGGAGGATATAATGAAAAACTGTTTTTT. The genes are TRBV10-3 and TRBJ1-4, with D unclear. Trimming removed 3 bases at V and 4 bases at J, with 9 bases between. Germline CDR1 reads ENHRY; CDR2 reads SYGVKD. This CDR3 is 14 amino acids long.

The chain couples TRBV3-1 (or the pseudogene TRBV3-2) to TRBJ2-1, with 7 positions matching TRBD2. V lost 2 bases to trimming and J lost 0 bases; unmatched junction nucleotides: 4. The CDR3 is 16 residues long. The V gene's germline CDR1 is LGHDT and CDR2 YNNKEL (reference sequence). The CDR3 spells CASSQSGGSSYNEQFF. The CDR3 region has the DNA TGTGCCAGCAGCCAATCCGGGGGGAGCTCCTACAATGAGCAGTTCTTC.

This sequence joins TRBV7-2 and TRBJ2-7; D possibly corresponds to TRBD2 (6 bases). V lost 1 base, J lost 3 bases, and 10 bases lay in between. The CDR3 runs 14 residues. Germline assignment: CDR1 SGHTA and CDR2 FQGNSA. The CDR3 reads CASSLVAGGYEQYF. The CDR3 nucleotides read TGTGCCAGCAGCTTAGTTGCCGGGGGCTACGAGCAGTACTTC.

The chain is built from TRBV9 and TRBJ2-3; 9 bases fit TRBD2. Germline loops: CDR1 SGDLS, CDR2 YYNGEE. The CDR3 extends over 19 amino acids. The trim removed 1 base at V and 0 bases at J, leaving 12 bases unmatched. This chain's CDR3 is CASSVMAGGPVISTDTQYF. CDR3 DNA sequence: TGTGCCAGCAGCGTAATGGCGGGGGGGCCAGTAATCAGCACAGATACGCAGTATTTT.

The V and J genes are TRBV19 and TRBJ1-2; possible D gene TRBD1, 5 bases. V lost 8 bases, J lost 2 bases, and 15 bases lay in between. The CDR3 consists of 14 residues. The V gene's germline CDR1 is LNHDA and CDR2 SQIVND (reference sequence). This CDR3 reads CASGPWGTNYGYTF. The CDR3 nucleotides are TGTGCCAGTGGCCCCTGGGGGACCAACTATGGCTACACCTTC.

The rearrangement uses TRBV29-1 and TRBJ2-1; the D is unclear. CDR3 length equals 11 residues. Trimming pared 5 bases from V and 7 bases from J, leaving 9 bases between. Germline V gene data show CDR1 as SQVTM and CDR2 as ANQGSEA. In DNA, the CDR3 is TGCAGCGTTTTAAATGTGAATGAGCAGTTCTTC. Protein: CSVLNVNEQFF.

The genes are TRBV6-6 and TRBJ2-1, with 8 nucleotides matching TRBD2. The length of the CDR3 is 16 residues. The germline V gene has CDR1 MNHNY and CDR2 SVGAGI (reference sequence). Germline trimming cut 5 bases from V and 6 bases from J; bases unmatched to any gene: 12. The CDR3 DNA reads as TGTGCCAGCAGTCCAAGTTCGGGGGGGGGCGTCAATGAGCAGTTCTTC. Amino acid sequence: CASSPSSGGGVNEQFF.

V gene TRBV6-4 combines with J gene TRBJ2-1; 9 bases align to TRBD2. V dropped 0 bases and J dropped 4; count of bases not matched to a gene: 1. Germline CDR1 MRHNA, CDR2 SNTAGT. The CDR3 has 15 amino acids. The CDR3 nucleotides are TGTGCCAGCAGTGACTCTAGCGGGAGTTACAATGAGCAGTTCTTC. Protein product: CASSDSSGSYNEQFF.

The chain joins TRBV6-5 to TRBJ2-1, with 9 bases fitting TRBD2. V was clipped by 8 bases and J by 2 bases; unmatched bases: 4. CDR3 length: 14 residues. The germline V gene encodes CDR1 MNHEY and CDR2 SVGAGI. The CDR3 is CASSSGNTYNEQFF. CDR3 DNA: TGTGCCAGCTCTAGCGGGAATACCTACAATGAGCAGTTCTTC.

This clone was observed a few times. The V and J genes are TRBV14 and TRBJ2-1; 8 bases align to TRBD2. Germline V gene data show CDR1 as SGHDN and CDR2 as FVKESK. CDR3 size: 15 residues. V lost 5 bases and J lost 9; bases outside the gene matches: 12. The CDR3 loop is CASSFGRRGAAEQFF. The CDR3 bases are TGTGCCAGCAGCTTCGGTCGGCGGGGGGCCGCTGAGCAGTTCTTC.

The rearrangement uses TRBV3-1 (or the pseudogene TRBV3-2) and TRBJ2-6, with 13 bases matching TRBD2. V shed 4 bases and J 1 base; nucleotides not matched to a gene: 1. This CDR3 has 17 amino acids. The germline V gene has CDR1 LGHDT and CDR2 YNNKEL (reference sequence). This chain's CDR3 is CASSPGLAGSGANVLTF. The CDR3 DNA is TGTGCCAGCAGCCCGGGACTAGCGGGGTCTGGGGCCAACGTCCTGACTTTC.

J is TRBJ2-7 and V is TRBV7-8; TRBD2 aligns across 14 bases. The CDR3 contains 15 residues. Germline values: CDR1 SGHVS, CDR2 FQNEAQ. V dropped 5 bases and J dropped 7; count of bases not matched to a gene: 7. The CDR3 reads CASSTGGLAGEEQYF. The CDR3 nucleotides read TGTGCCAGCAGCACAGGGGGACTAGCGGGAGAGGAGCAGTACTTC.

The chain is built from TRBV27 and TRBJ1-1, with 7 nucleotides matching TRBD1. Germline CDR1 and CDR2: MNHEY and SMNVEV (reference sequence). V lost 4 bases and J lost 2; bases outside the gene matches: 4. The length of the CDR3 is 14 residues. The CDR3 DNA reads as TGTGCCAGCAGTTCCGGGACAGCTAACACTGAAGCTTTCTTT. Encoded protein: CASSSGTANTEAFF.

The CDR3 nucleotides read TGTGCCAGCAGCTTGGGAGAGGGGGACTCCTATGGCTACACCTTC. It encodes CASSLGEGDSYGYTF. The chain recombines TRBV5-4 with TRBJ1-2, with D maybe TRBD1 (6 bases). There are 15 residues in the CDR3. V gave up 0 bases and J gave up 4 bases, with 13 bases separating them. Looked up from germline, CDR1 is SGHNT and CDR2 is YYREEE (reference sequence). Full variable domain (remainder filled in from reference TRBV5-4 and TRBJ1-2): ETGVTQSPTHLIKTRGQQVTLRCSSQSGHNTVSWYQQALGQGPQFIFQYYREEENGRGNFPPRFSGLQFPNYSSELNVNALELDDSALYLCASSLGEGDSYGYTFGSGTRLTVV.

In DNA form, the CDR3 reads TGTGCCAGCAAAGAAACGGCAGGGGGCGCGAGTGGAAACACCATATATTTT. The encoded protein is CASKETAGGASGNTIYF. V usage is TRBV25-1 and J usage is TRBJ1-3; 8 bases agree with TRBD1. CDR1 is MGHDK, CDR2 SYGVNS, per germline. This CDR3 is built from 17 residues. J was trimmed by 3 bases and V by 7 bases; bases with no gene match: 14.

This sequence joins TRBV30 and TRBJ2-7; D call uncertain. The ends were cut back, 0 bases at V and 6 bases at J, with 12 bases in the middle. The V gene's germline CDR1 is GTSNPN and CDR2 SVGIG (reference sequence). This CDR3 contains 13 residues. The CDR3 loop is CAWSVTDSGEQYF. Written as DNA, the CDR3 is TGTGCCTGGAGTGTAACAGATTCGGGCGAGCAGTACTTC.

The sample holds a few counts of this clone. This rearrangement joins TRBV6-5 to TRBJ1-6; D is undetermined. This CDR3 spans 16 amino acids. The ends were cut back, 0 bases at V and 2 bases at J, with 8 bases in the middle. CDR1 MNHEY and CDR2 SVGAGI come from the germline V gene. The CDR3 coding sequence is TGTGCCAGCAGTTACTCGTTCAGAACCTATAATTCACCCCTCCACTTT. Its translation: CASSYSFRTYNSPLHF.

The genes are TRBV3-1 (or the pseudogene TRBV3-2) and TRBJ1-1; D gene ambiguous. The V end was cut by 6 bases, the J end by 0 bases, with 5 bases between. The CDR3 extends over 12 amino acids. Germline lookup yields CDR1 LGHDT and CDR2 YNNKEL (reference sequence). The DNA of the CDR3 is TGTGCCAGCAGGCCGATGAACACTGAAGCTTTCTTT. Translating it yields CASRPMNTEAFF.

The rearrangement joins TRBV7-9 to TRBJ2-5; D unclear. V lost 0 bases and J lost 5, with 4 bases in between. The CDR3 has 12 amino acids. Per the germline V gene, CDR1 is SEHNR and CDR2 is FQNEAQ (reference sequence). The CDR3 spells CASSLAVETQYF. CDR3 nucleotides: TGTGCCAGCAGCTTAGCGGTGGAGACCCAGTACTTC.

The chain uses TRBV7-2 and TRBJ1-5, with a possible D match to TRBD1 (6 bases). This CDR3 spans 15 amino acids. The V gene's germline CDR1 is SGHTA and CDR2 FQGNSA. V was cut by 5 bases and J by 0 bases, with 11 bases left in between. CDR3 nucleotide sequence: TGTGCCAGCAGCCTAGGGGGTCCTAGCAATCAGCCCCAGCATTTT. Its translation is CASSLGGPSNQPQHF.

The V gene is TRBV6-1, the J gene TRBJ2-1, with 11 bases matching TRBD2. This CDR3 comprises 14 residues. Germline CDR1 and CDR2: MNHNS and SASEGT. Trimming took 3 bases from V and 7 from J; bases not matched to a gene: 2. The CDR3 coding sequence is TGTGCCAGCAGTGATAGCGGGAGGGCTAATGAGCAGTTCTTC. It encodes CASSDSGRANEQFF.

The V call is TRBV12-5, the J call TRBJ1-6; 7 bases are a match to TRBD1. The CDR3 is 13 amino acids. The germline V gene has CDR1 LGHNT and CDR2 FRNRAP. Germline trimming cut 1 base from V and 10 bases from J; bases unmatched to any gene: 1. This CDR3 reads CASGLDRGSPLHF. CDR3 bases: TGTGCTAGTGGTTTGGACAGGGGATCACCCCTCCACTTT.

A single count supports this clone. The chain uses TRBV5-4 and TRBJ2-3, with 9 bases that match TRBD2. The CDR3 loop spans 15 amino acids. V was pared by 1 base and J by 3 bases, with 3 bases of the junction left unmatched. The germline V gene encodes CDR1 SGHNT and CDR2 YYREEE (reference sequence). The CDR3 loop is CASSLWLAGTDTQYF. CDR3 in DNA: TGTGCCAGCAGCTTGTGGCTAGCGGGAACAGATACGCAGTATTTT.